This note documents a single T cell receptor beta chain sequence. The antigen remains undetermined. Germline loops: CDR1 MNHNS, CDR2 SASEGT. V was shortened by 3 bases and J by 7 bases, with 13 bases between the two germline ends. This CDR3 spans 15 amino acids. This entry belongs to a study of CD8+CD57+ T cells in acquired aplastic anemia. Study as a whole: An average of about 3.2 ug of DNA was obtained from sorted CD4+ and CD8+ cells.

Study outcomes and limitations: Roughly 27 shared CD8+ CDR3s appeared highly expressed within patients' immunodominant clones. No significant patient-versus-control difference appeared in CD8+ Simpson's diversity.

Both TCR beta VDJ combination and CDR3 sequence profiling were carried out. Genomic DNA was the template for this profiling. TCRdb redid the calling of the reads with MiXCR, one entry per CDR3 protein. Among hundreds of thousands of distinct CDR3 sequences listed, 65% to 80% were seen once. The source material was sorted CD4+, CD8+, or CD8+CD57+ T cells (not recorded which) from PBMCs. The TCR was taken from a human donor in good health, serving as a control. The chain links TRBV6-1 to TRBJ1-6; D is possibly TRBD1 (6 bases). In DNA form, the CDR3 reads TGTGCCAGCAGTGAGTATCGGCAGGGGAATTCACCCCTCCACTTT. Translation gives CASSEYRQGNSPLHF.